This T cell receptor (beta chain) was recorded in a study of blood T cell repertoires in COVID-19. Study-level background: PBMCs, B-cell-depleted T cells, or T cells provided the cDNA or gDNA that made up the material.

A Seattle source enrolled patients during active infection and followed them longitudinally. The CDR3 has 14 residues. CDR1 is LGHDT and CDR2 is YNNKEL in the germline V gene (reference sequence). Trimming shortened V by 3 bases and J by 8 bases, and 13 bases separated the two germline ends. Sequencing was performed with immunoSEQ multiplex PCR; in TCRdb, only in-frame clones are kept and a portion is missing. This table holds about 370,000 clones, 89% found once. V gene TRBV3-1 (or the pseudogene TRBV3-2) combines with J gene TRBJ1-4; D uncertain. The sample comprised peripheral blood. The origin of this receptor is a woman in her twenties or thirties with COVID-19, enrolled during active disease. The CDR3 region is CASSHTNSGEKLFF. CDR3 DNA sequence: TGTGCCAGCAGCCATACGAACAGCGGAGAAAAACTGTTTTTT.